A single sample is the source of the 27 T cell receptor beta chains below, sequenced in a study of blood T cell repertoires in COVID-19. This table comes from immunoSEQ multiplex PCR, and its TCRdb copy is limited to in-frame clones, with some not included. The data show around 33,000 clones, about four fifths seen once. The sample taken for sequencing was peripheral blood. The receptors come from a man aged 80 or over with acute or convalescent COVID-19.

This clone was counted a few times. The chain links TRBV6-5 to TRBJ2-6; D uncertain. V was trimmed by 4 bases and J by 0 bases, leaving 7 bases between them. This CDR3 contains 15 residues. The germline CDR1 and CDR2 sequences are MNHEY and SVGAGI. CDR3 in amino acids: CASSSGLSGANVLTF. In DNA, the CDR3 is TGTGCCAGCAGTTCAGGCCTCTCTGGGGCCAACGTCCTGACTTTC.

CDR3 nucleotides: TGTGCCAGCAGCCCTCATACTACAGGGGAAGAGACCCAGTACTTC. Protein sequence: CASSPHTTGEETQYF. This chain joins TRBV6-2 or TRBV6-3 and TRBJ2-5, with 7 positions matching TRBD1. The CDR3 consists of 15 residues. Trimming at V came to 6 bases and at J to 3 bases, leaving 10 bases not matched to a gene. Germline V gives CDR1 MNHEY, CDR2 SVGEGT.

A single count supports this clone. The V call is TRBV6-5, the J call TRBJ1-5; perhaps TRBD1 as D (5 bases). Germline assignment: CDR1 MNHEY and CDR2 SVGAGI. The CDR3 length is 15 residues. Trimming removed 6 bases from V and 0 bases from J, with 12 bases in between. CDR3 amino acids: CASRRQTHSNQPQHF. CDR3 nucleotide sequence: TGTGCCAGCAGGCGACAGACCCATAGCAATCAGCCCCAGCATTTT.

The chain recombines TRBV6-5 with TRBJ1-1; a possible D gene is TRBD1 (5 bases). The CDR3 is 13 amino acids. V lost 6 bases to trimming and J lost 3 bases, with 11 bases between them. Germline lookup yields CDR1 MNHEY and CDR2 SVGAGI. The CDR3 coding sequence is TGTGCCAGCAGACGGGGGAAGGACACTGAAGCTTTCTTT. This sequence encodes CASRRGKDTEAFF.

The chain couples TRBV7-9 to TRBJ2-2; 8 nucleotides agree with TRBD1. This CDR3 comprises 17 residues. The ends lost 5 bases at V and 0 bases at J; junction bases unmatched: 8. Germline V lookup: CDR1 SEHNR, CDR2 FQNEAQ (reference sequence). The CDR3: CASSPPGTGTNTGELFF. In nucleotides, the CDR3 is TGTGCCAGCAGCCCCCCAGGGACAGGAACGAACACCGGGGAGCTGTTTTTT. The whole variable domain, remainder taken from reference TRBV7-9 and TRBJ2-2, is DTGVSQNPRHKITKRGQNVTFRCDPISEHNRLYWYRQTLGQGPEFLTYFQNEAQLEKSRLLSDRFSAERPKGSFSTLEIQRTEQGDSAMYLCASSPPGTGTNTGELFFGEGSRLTVL.

This clone was seen only a few times. This chain links TRBV11-3 with TRBJ2-1; a weak D match, TRBD1 (6 bases). Germline assignment: CDR1 SGHNT and CDR2 YENEEA. CDR3 length equals 13 residues. The ends were cut back, 5 bases at V and 9 bases at J, with 14 bases in the middle. The CDR3 nucleotides read TGTGCCAGCAGCCTAGGATCAGGGGCTGAGCAGTTCTTC. Its translation is CASSLGSGAEQFF.

The chain is built from TRBV7-9 and TRBJ1-1; D is uncertain. Germline-derived CDR1 and CDR2 are SEHNR and FQNEAQ (reference sequence). The length of the CDR3 is 11 residues. V lost 5 bases, J lost 5 bases, and 6 bases lay in between. The CDR3 here is CASSAGTEAFF. The CDR3 DNA follows: TGTGCCAGCAGCGCCGGTACTGAAGCTTTCTTT.

The chain carries TRBV4-3 and TRBJ2-7, with D perhaps matching TRBD1 (5 bases). Germline V gives CDR1 LGHNA, CDR2 YSLEER. V was trimmed by 2 bases and J by 3 bases, leaving 11 bases between them. The CDR3 runs 14 residues. The CDR3 DNA is TGCGCCAGCAGCCAACGCAGGGAAGGCTACGAGCAGTACTTC. This codes for CASSQRREGYEQYF.

This chain uses TRBV9 with TRBJ2-3, with 9 bases fitting TRBD2. The germline CDR1 and CDR2 sequences are SGDLS and YYNGEE. Germline trimming cut 0 bases from V and 2 bases from J; bases unmatched to any gene: 7. The CDR3 extends over 17 amino acids. CDR3 protein: CASSVDPSGAYTDTQYF. CDR3 coding DNA: TGTGCCAGCAGCGTAGATCCTAGCGGGGCGTACACAGATACGCAGTATTTT.

This clone was observed once. This chain connects TRBV5-1 to TRBJ1-2; D possibly corresponds to TRBD1 (5 bases). V was trimmed by 6 bases and J by 2 bases, leaving 14 bases between them. Germline V gene data show CDR1 as SGHRS and CDR2 as YFSETQ. The CDR3 is 14 amino acids. Written as DNA, the CDR3 is TGCGCCAGCACCCTCCTGGGGGGGAACTATGGCTACACCTTC. This sequence encodes CASTLLGGNYGYTF.

J is TRBJ1-1 and V is TRBV25-1, with 9 bases aligning to TRBD1. V lost 6 bases, J lost 1 base, and 3 bases stayed unmatched. The CDR3 length is 14 residues. The germline gives CDR1 MGHDK, CDR2 SYGVNS. As DNA, the CDR3 is TGTGCCAGCAGGGGACAGGGACAGAACACTGAAGCTTTCTTT. Protein: CASRGQGQNTEAFF.

The chain is built from TRBV7-3 and TRBJ1-2, with 8 bases matching TRBD1. The V gene's germline CDR1 is SGHTA and CDR2 FQGTGA. This CDR3 is 13 amino acids long. V was clipped by 5 bases and J by 8 bases; unmatched bases: 7. CDR3 in DNA: TGTGCCAGCAGCCGGGCAGGGGGCGAAGGCTACACCTTC. Translation: CASSRAGGEGYTF.

This chain connects TRBV19 to TRBJ2-3; D unresolved. The germline gives CDR1 LNHDA, CDR2 SQIVND (reference sequence). The ends were cut back, 5 bases at V and 2 bases at J, with 11 bases in the middle. The CDR3 loop spans 14 amino acids. The CDR3 sequence is CASSGGGFTDTQYF. The CDR3 nucleotides read TGTGCCAGTAGTGGCGGCGGTTTCACAGATACGCAGTATTTT.

The chain couples TRBV19 to TRBJ1-2; 7 nucleotides agree with TRBD1. The CDR3 contains 17 residues. The ends lost 5 bases at V and 1 base at J; junction bases unmatched: 13. The germline gives CDR1 LNHDA, CDR2 SQIVND (reference sequence). The chain's CDR3 is CASSPRDSSIYNYGYTF. The CDR3 region has the DNA TGTGCCAGTAGTCCACGGGACAGCTCCATTTATAACTATGGCTACACCTTC.

CDR3 residues: CSGVQGETRGYTF. Here the CDR3 DNA reads TGCAGCGGTGTACAGGGAGAGACAAGGGGCTACACCTTC. The chain joins TRBV29-1 to TRBJ1-2; tentatively, D is TRBD1 (6 bases). Germline V gives CDR1 SQVTM, CDR2 ANQGSEA. This CDR3 is 13 amino acids long. Trimming stripped 7 bases from V and 8 bases from J, with 20 bases between.

This clone was counted a single time. V is TRBV27 and J is TRBJ2-7; 8 bases agree with TRBD1. With V trimmed by 5 bases and J by 0 bases, 6 bases remained unmatched. The CDR3 runs 15 residues. Germline V gene sequence: CDR1 MNHEY, CDR2 SMNVEV (reference sequence). CDR3 nucleotides: TGTGCCAGCAGTGTGGACAGGGTGACCTCCTACGAGCAGTACTTC. This gives the protein CASSVDRVTSYEQYF.

The chain combines TRBV27 with TRBJ2-2; 9 nucleotides align to TRBD2. Germline V lookup: CDR1 MNHEY, CDR2 SMNVEV (reference sequence). The CDR3 runs to 15 residues. The junction had 5 bases not matched to a gene; V was cut back by 4 bases and J by 5 bases. The CDR3 is CASSSAGGRTGELFF. In DNA, the CDR3 is TGTGCCAGCAGTTCAGCGGGGGGCCGAACCGGGGAGCTGTTTTTT.

The V and J genes are TRBV6-2 or TRBV6-3 and TRBJ1-4; 8 nucleotides line up with TRBD1. CDR1 and CDR2 (germline): MNHEY, SVGEGT. There are 14 residues in the CDR3. J gave up 12 bases and V 5 bases, and 11 bases lay outside the gene matches. CDR3 sequence (DNA): TGTGCCAGCAGTGACGGACAGGGCGGTGGGGAACTGTTTTTT. This gives the protein CASSDGQGGGELFF.

The chain couples TRBV9 to TRBJ2-5; D is ambiguous. The CDR3 spans 12 residues. Germline CDR1 and CDR2: SGDLS and YYNGEE. Trimming stripped 4 bases from V and 11 bases from J, with 15 bases between. The CDR3 loop is CASSTRSAIQYF. As DNA, the CDR3 is TGTGCCAGCAGCACCCGGTCCGCAATACAGTACTTC. The whole variable domain, filled in from reference TRBV9 and TRBJ2-5, reads DSGVTQTPKHLITATGQRVTLRCSPRSGDLSVYWYQQSLDQGLQFLIQYYNGEERAKGNILERFSAQQFPDLHSELNLSSLELGDSALYFCASSTRSAIQYFGPGTRLLVL.

The CDR3 spells CATSDPREGHQETQYF. The CDR3 nucleotides are TGTGCCACCAGTGATCCGAGGGAGGGTCACCAAGAGACCCAGTACTTC. The chain recombines TRBV24-1 with TRBJ2-5; 7 bases match TRBD2. Unmatched junction bases numbered 6, after V lost 3 bases and J lost 0 bases. CDR1 and CDR2 (germline): KGHDR, SFDVKD. The CDR3 spans 16 residues.

The chain employs TRBV5-8 and TRBJ2-1; D gene ambiguous. Germline loops: CDR1 SGHTS, CDR2 YDEGEE. The CDR3 sequence is 14 residues long. V was trimmed by 0 bases and J by 7 bases, leaving 11 bases between them. The CDR3 DNA sequence: TGTGCCAGCAGCTTGGAGTGGGCCCTTAATGAGCAGTTCTTC. Its protein product is CASSLEWALNEQFF.

The chain joins TRBV6-4 to TRBJ2-1; D remains unclear. Germline V gives CDR1 MRHNA, CDR2 SNTAGT. The CDR3 totals 13 residues. V gave up 0 bases and J gave up 6 bases, with 6 bases separating them. The CDR3 protein is CASSDSIANEQFF. The DNA for the CDR3 is TGTGCCAGCAGTGACTCGATAGCCAATGAGCAGTTCTTC.

In its sample, this clone was seen a few times. The V and J genes are TRBV15 and TRBJ2-7; 7 nucleotides align to TRBD2. J was trimmed by 5 bases and V by 9 bases; bases with no gene match: 19. Germline values: CDR1 LNHNV, CDR2 YYDKDF (reference sequence). The length of the CDR3 is 16 residues. Here the CDR3 reads CATTRKRGAQAHEQYF. The CDR3 DNA is TGTGCCACTACTAGAAAGCGGGGCGCTCAGGCCCACGAGCAGTACTTC.

The V gene is TRBV2, the J gene TRBJ2-6; D possibly corresponds to TRBD1 (5 bases). The V gene's germline CDR1 is SNHLY and CDR2 FYNNEI. This CDR3 comprises 15 residues. V was shortened by 6 bases and J by 0 bases, with 9 bases between the two germline ends. The CDR3 is CASSADNSGANVLTF. The CDR3 bases are TGTGCCAGCAGCGCGGACAACTCTGGGGCCAACGTCCTGACTTTC.

The chain has TRBV3-1 (or the pseudogene TRBV3-2) and TRBJ1-2; TRBD1 might be the D (5 bases). The germline CDR1 and CDR2 sequences are LGHDT and YNNKEL (reference sequence). Trimming took 0 bases from V and 1 from J, leaving 9 bases between them. The CDR3 covers 15 residues. The CDR3 DNA follows: TGTGCCAGCAGCCAAGATACAGGCCGTAACTATGGCTACACCTTC. Translated, it gives CASSQDTGRNYGYTF.

In this sample, this clone turned up once. The J gene is TRBJ2-5, the V gene TRBV11-2; 10 bases align to TRBD2. Germline values: CDR1 SGHAT, CDR2 FQNNGV. Trimming removed 0 bases from V and 5 bases from J; junction bases left unmatched: 6. The CDR3 spans 16 residues. Here the CDR3 reads CASSLEGSGGFETQYF. As DNA, the CDR3 is TGTGCCAGCAGCTTAGAGGGTAGCGGGGGGTTCGAGACCCAGTACTTC.

The chain's CDR3 is CAIRRGWNTGELFF. CDR3 sequence (DNA): TGTGCCATCCGACGGGGGTGGAACACCGGGGAGCTGTTTTTT. The rearrangement uses TRBV6-5 and TRBJ2-2; maybe TRBD2 (6 bases). CDR3 length: 14 residues. V dropped 10 bases and J dropped 1 base, with 13 bases sitting between them. Looked up from germline, CDR1 is MNHEY and CDR2 is SVGAGI.